The entry that follows covers one T cell receptor (beta chain) sequence. This clone was detected only a few times. The antigen it binds to is not known. Base qualities were left out, and no much larger clone turns up one base away. Other DNA sequences within the sample encode an identical CDR3. In Seattle, one collaborating source enrolled patients while the infection was active and tracked those patients longitudinally over the course of disease. The collaborating institutions used their own protocols to collect whole blood in K2EDTA tubes. Collaborator samples were shipped for TCRbeta analysis as frozen whole blood, isolated PBMCs, or DNA extracted from either sample type. This sample stems from a study of blood T cell repertoires in COVID-19 (dated by TCRdb to the early 2020s). In the study overall: Collaborator samples came from the United States, Italy and Spain and covered acute and convalescent phases of COVID-19. Where available, HLA class I and class II types were obtained from metadata supplied by the sample provider rather than from assay-based typing. The repertoires were released in a freely available public database intended as a resource for research on the immune response to SARS-CoV-2. Deeply sampled blood TCRbeta repertoires from subjects exposed to, actively infected with, or recovered from COVID-19 were included in the dataset. Samples were obtained from the ongoing ImmuneRACE study (first 160 participants) and from about 1,300 subjects provided by 6 global collaborators. The sample metadata nearly always contained a de-identified subject ID, COVID-19 status, age in years and sex. The material from the prospective study consisted of cDNA or gDNA derived from T cells, B-cell-depleted T cells, or PBMCs.

TCRbeta CDR3 regions were amplified from genomic DNA by means of the immunoSEQ Assay, a bias-controlled multiplex PCR. As for the authors' bioinformatics: Within the assay, amplification of reference gene primers was used to estimate how many nucleated cells each sample contained. To quantify the absolute abundance of each unique TCRbeta CDR3 rearrangement, sequence reads were collapsed and filtered. For each sample, productive Simpson clonality was calculated as the square root of Simpson's diversity index over productive rearrangements. TCRdb took over this immuneACCESS table, retaining in-frame rearrangements with V and J assigned. Such tables are incomplete; in checked studies, under half of the missing clones stem from an unresolved V gene, and the remainder is unexplained. V and J calls and clone size are copied from that table; D and trimming were computed from the DNA. Within this sample are roughly 120,000 clones, with 75% to 90% of them counted one time only. The top ten clones comprise 5.5% of the sample.

The germline V gene specifies SGHRS as CDR1 and YFSETQ as CDR2. The CDR3 holds 18 amino acids from the cysteine to the phenylalanine. CDR3 DNA is the only sequence kept; it has 54 bases, read in frame from the first base. V lost 4 bases and J lost 0 bases, and the count of bases not matched to a germline gene is 5. General conclusions and limits of the study: The quantity of clinical and demographic metadata differed by source and by participant and was supplied without curation.

The V gene is TRBV5-1 and the J gene is TRBJ2-2; the central 14 bases match TRBD2. The sample consisted of peripheral blood. This receptor was obtained from a woman aged 60-75 years with COVID-19, enrolled during active disease. At the DNA level, the sequence is TGCGCCAGCAGCACGGGGACTAGCGGGGGTGCGAACACCGGGGAGCTGTTTTTT. The resulting protein is CASSTGTSGGANTGELFF.